This passage covers 29 T cell receptor beta chains from one sample sequenced in a study of neurological immune-mediated disorders. TCRdb analysed the 5' RACE reads with MiXCR anew, one entry per CDR3 protein. The sample lists about 59,000 distinct CDR3 sequences, approximately 3.7% seen once, with more than 2% in the top ten. The specimen sequenced was PBMCs. The source of these receptors is a woman aged 45 to 65 with multiple sclerosis.

The chain employs TRBV5-4 and TRBJ2-5, with D uncertain. V lost 4 bases and J lost 3, with 10 bases in between. Germline CDR1 reads SGHNT; CDR2 reads YYREEE (reference sequence). The CDR3 runs to 13 residues. DNA of the CDR3: TGTGCCAGCAGCCTTTGGGTGGAAGAGACCCAGTACTTC. This sequence encodes CASSLWVEETQYF.

Notes on this clonotype: The conserved closing phenylalanine or tryptophan is absent in this CDR3, likely reflecting a read error. V gene TRBV7-7 combines with J gene TRBJ1-1, with D possibly matching TRBD1 (6 bases). This CDR3 spans 13 amino acids. CDR1 is SSHAT and CDR2 is FNYEAQ in the germline V gene (reference sequence). This CDR3 is CASSQGLESEAFN. The CDR3 bases are TGTGCTAGCAGCCAGGGGCTAGAATCTGAAGCTTTCAAT.

This clonotype was found many times. This chain uses TRBV7-3 with TRBJ2-1, with 9 bases matching TRBD1. The germline V gene has CDR1 SGHTA and CDR2 FQGTGA. With V trimmed by 4 bases and J by 4 bases, 8 bases remained unmatched. This CDR3 is built from 16 residues. CDR3 amino acids: CASSSLRTGEYNEQFF. DNA for the CDR3: TGTGCCAGCAGCTCGCTTCGGACAGGGGAATACAATGAGCAGTTCTTC.

The sample holds many counts of this clonotype. The rearrangement joins TRBV7-2 to TRBJ2-7; 7 bases line up with TRBD2. The length of the CDR3 is 14 residues. The germline V gene has CDR1 SGHTA and CDR2 FQGNSA. V gave up 0 bases and J gave up 7 bases; unmatched junction bases: 6. The CDR3: CASSLAGGPREQYF. In DNA form, the CDR3 reads TGTGCCAGCAGCTTAGCGGGAGGGCCGAGGGAGCAGTACTTC.

J is TRBJ2-7 and V is TRBV7-3, with D possibly being TRBD1 (6 bases). The CDR3 consists of 14 residues. Trimming removed 6 bases at V and 5 bases at J, with 17 bases between. Germline V gives CDR1 SGHTA, CDR2 FQGTGA. The CDR3, as DNA: TGTGCCAGCAGGGTCCATCACAGGGTCCACGAGCAGTACTTC. Amino acid sequence: CASRVHHRVHEQYF.

This clonotype was counted between two and nine times. A read error may explain this, as a much larger clone is one base away. The rearrangement joins TRBV5-1 to TRBJ2-3, with D possibly matching TRBD1 (6 bases). Trimming left V 2 bases short and J 4 bases short, with 14 bases between. Germline lookup yields CDR1 SGHRS and CDR2 YFSETQ. This CDR3 is built from 15 residues. In DNA form, the CDR3 reads TGCGCCAGCAGCTTAGGGGGAAAAGTCGCAGATACGCAGTATTTT. It translates to CASSLGGKVADTQYF.

Regarding this clonotype: The junction differs from germline at one of its ends, possibly a read error. V usage is TRBV7-2 and J usage is TRBJ2-7; D is undetermined. CDR1 is SGHTA and CDR2 is FQGNSA in the germline V gene. The CDR3 sequence is 12 residues long. CDR3 protein: CASSLQYYEQYF. In nucleotides, the CDR3 is TGTGCCAGCAGCTTACAGTACTACGAACAGTACTTC.

This clonotype occurred many times. This chain links TRBV20-1 with TRBJ2-1; 12 positions agree with TRBD2. In germline, CDR1 is DFQATT, CDR2 SNEGSKA (reference sequence). Trimming at V came to 0 bases and at J to 4 bases, leaving 13 bases not matched to a gene. The CDR3 loop spans 19 amino acids. The CDR3 sequence: CSARDQTSGSLYAYNEQFF. The CDR3, as DNA: TGCAGTGCTAGAGATCAGACTAGCGGGAGTCTTTATGCATACAATGAGCAGTTCTTC.

With regard to this clonotype: A much larger clone differs from this one at a single base, so this may be a read error. This chain links TRBV25-1 with TRBJ1-2; D is unclear. Germline lookup yields CDR1 MGHDK and CDR2 SYGVNS. This CDR3 has 13 residues. V shed 4 bases and J shed 7 bases, with 13 bases lying between them. CDR3 DNA sequence: TGTGCCAGCAGTGGACGAAAGGGCGCTGGCTACACCTTC. Encoded protein: CASSGRKGAGYTF.

At least ten counts were recorded for this clonotype. The J gene is TRBJ2-7, the V gene TRBV4-3, with 11 positions matching TRBD2. The CDR3 spans 16 residues. In germline, CDR1 is LGHNA, CDR2 YSLEER. With 0 bases clipped from V and 6 bases from J, the junction kept 7 bases outside the gene matches. The chain's CDR3 is CASSQDVLAGAVEQYF. The DNA of the CDR3 is TGCGCCAGCAGCCAAGATGTACTAGCGGGAGCTGTCGAGCAGTACTTC.

This clonotype was found many times. The chain uses TRBV20-1 and TRBJ2-5, with 7 nucleotides matching TRBD2. Germline lookup yields CDR1 DFQATT and CDR2 SNEGSKA (reference sequence). The J segment lost 0 bases and the V segment lost 5 bases, leaving 9 bases of the junction unmatched. This CDR3 is 15 amino acids long. CDR3 in DNA: TGCAGTGCTCCCGTGCCTAGCGGAAACCAAGAGACCCAGTACTTC. It encodes CSAPVPSGNQETQYF.

This clonotype was counted at least ten times. The chain links TRBV7-3 to TRBJ2-1; TRBD2 agrees at 7 bases. Trimming took 1 base from V and 10 from J; bases not matched to a gene: 10. This CDR3 is built from 15 residues. Per the germline V gene, CDR1 is SGHTA and CDR2 is FQGTGA. In DNA form, the CDR3 reads TGTGCCAGCAGCTTAAATGGGTTTCTAGCGGACGAGCAGTTCTTC. This encodes CASSLNGFLADEQFF. The whole variable domain, remainder taken from reference TRBV7-3 and TRBJ2-1, is GAGVSQTPSNKVTEKGKYVELRCDPISGHTALYWYRQSLGQGPEFLIYFQGTGAADDSGLPNDRFFAVRPEGSVSTLKIQRTERGDSAVYLCASSLNGFLADEQFFGPGTRLTVL.

This sequence joins TRBV10-3 and TRBJ2-7; 8 bases match TRBD2. CDR1 is ENHRY and CDR2 is SYGVKD in the germline V gene. V lost 10 bases and J lost 7; bases outside the gene matches: 15. CDR3 size: 14 residues. The CDR3 DNA is TGTGCCAGCAAGCCTGACAGCGGGAGCGAAGAGCAGTACTTC. Amino acids: CASKPDSGSEEQYF.

This clonotype has a count of ten or more. This chain uses TRBV3-1 with TRBJ2-1; 9 nucleotides line up with TRBD2. The length of the CDR3 is 16 residues. CDR1 LGHDT and CDR2 YNNKEL come from the germline V gene (reference sequence). V lost 3 bases, J lost 1 base, and 4 bases stayed unmatched. The CDR3 DNA reads as TGTGCCAGCAGCCAGGTAGCGGGAGTATCCTACAATGAGCAGTTCTTC. Translating gives CASSQVAGVSYNEQFF.

This clonotype came up many times. This sequence joins TRBV20-1 and TRBJ2-3; 7 bases align to TRBD2. Germline V gene data show CDR1 as DFQATT and CDR2 as SNEGSKA (reference sequence). The CDR3 is made up of 13 amino acids. Germline trimming cut 3 bases from V and 4 bases from J; bases unmatched to any gene: 4. CDR3 nucleotide sequence: TGCAGTGCTAGCGGGAGGAGAGCAGATACGCAGTATTTT. Protein sequence: CSASGRRADTQYF.

In its sample, this clonotype was seen many times. V gene TRBV5-1 combines with J gene TRBJ2-7; D perhaps matches TRBD2 (5 bases). Trimming removed 0 bases from V and 2 bases from J, with 9 bases in between. The CDR3 has 14 residues. Germline V lookup: CDR1 SGHRS, CDR2 YFSETQ. The CDR3 nucleotides read TGCGCCAGCAGCTTGGAAGGAGGAGCCTACGAGCAGTACTTC. Its protein product is CASSLEGGAYEQYF.

The rearrangement joins TRBV19 to TRBJ2-7; D is perhaps TRBD2 (6 bases). In germline, CDR1 is LNHDA, CDR2 SQIVND (reference sequence). Trimming left V 2 bases short and J 2 bases short, with 13 bases between. This CDR3 region has 15 residues. DNA of the CDR3: TGTGCCAGTAGTATATCGGGAGTCCCGCCCTACGAGCAGTACTTC. It is translated as CASSISGVPPYEQYF.

Points on this clonotype: A much larger clone differs from this one at a single base, so this may be a read error. This chain joins TRBV20-1 and TRBJ1-1; weak D call: TRBD1 (5 bases). Germline V CDR1 and CDR2: DFQATT, SNEGSKA (reference sequence). Trimming left V 5 bases short and J 8 bases short, with 9 bases between. There are 10 residues in the CDR3. CDR3 sequence: CSAGTEEAFF. CDR3 in DNA: TGCAGTGCTGGGACCGAAGAAGCTTTCTTT.

The table lists this clonotype with many counts. The rearrangement joins TRBV20-1 to TRBJ1-1; perhaps TRBD1 as D (6 bases). CDR1 DFQATT and CDR2 SNEGSKA come from the germline V gene (reference sequence). V was shortened by 4 bases and J by 0 bases, with 12 bases between the two germline ends. The CDR3 extends over 14 amino acids. The DNA of the CDR3 is TGCAGTGCTACCCTGAGGGGGGTGAACACTGAAGCTTTCTTT. Translating gives CSATLRGVNTEAFF.

This clonotype was seen repeatedly, ten times or more. This sequence joins TRBV29-1 and TRBJ2-7, with 7 bases fitting TRBD2. The CDR3 sequence is 15 residues long. V lost 4 bases, J lost 2 bases, and 11 bases stayed unmatched. The germline V gene has CDR1 SQVTM and CDR2 ANQGSEA. The CDR3, as DNA: TGCAGCGTTGTAGGTACTAGCGCCCTTCCCTACGAGCAGTACTTC. It yields the protein CSVVGTSALPYEQYF.

As regards this clonotype: A clone one base away is much larger, so this may be a read error. The CDR3 DNA reads TGCAGTGCTAGGAAGGGACATGTTATAGAGACCCAGTACTTC. This codes for CSARKGHVIETQYF. The chain uses TRBV20-1 and TRBJ2-5; maybe TRBD1 (6 bases). This CDR3 has 14 residues. Trimming shortened V by 3 bases and J by 4 bases, and 15 bases separated the two germline ends. The germline V gene has CDR1 DFQATT and CDR2 SNEGSKA (reference sequence).

This clonotype was seen ten or more times. V and J are TRBV5-6 and TRBJ1-2, with TRBD1 matching 8 bases. Germline CDR1 reads SGHDT; CDR2 reads YYEEEE. The CDR3 covers 14 residues. J gave up 8 bases and V 6 bases, and 12 bases lay outside the gene matches. This CDR3 is CASTLGTGTGGYTF. The DNA of the CDR3 is TGTGCCAGCACCCTAGGGACAGGAACGGGCGGCTACACCTTC.

This clonotype was detected ten times or more. The rearrangement links TRBV7-9 to TRBJ2-3, with D perhaps matching TRBD1 or TRBD2 (5 bases each). The germline V gene has CDR1 SEHNR and CDR2 FQNEAQ (reference sequence). The V and J ends lost 1 base and 2 bases respectively, with 10 bases between them. The CDR3 is made up of 15 amino acids. The CDR3 region has the DNA TGTGCCAGCAGCTTAGTTCGGGACCACACAGATACGCAGTATTTT. It translates to CASSLVRDHTDTQYF. Together with reference TRBV7-9 and TRBJ2-3, the CDR3 gives the full variable domain: DTGVSQNPRHKITKRGQNVTFRCDPISEHNRLYWYRQTLGQGPEFLTYFQNEAQLEKSRLLSDRFSAERPKGSFSTLEIQRTEQGDSAMYLCASSLVRDHTDTQYFGPGTRLTVL.

This clonotype showed up many times. This chain uses TRBV6-2 or TRBV6-3 with TRBJ1-6, with D uncertain. Trimming removed 0 bases at V and 0 bases at J, with 9 bases between. CDR1 is MNHEY and CDR2 is SVGEGT in the germline V gene. This CDR3 region has 17 residues. In DNA, the CDR3 is TGTGCCAGCAGTTACTCGGCCCGAAGCTCCTATAATTCACCCCTCCACTTT. This sequence encodes CASSYSARSSYNSPLHF.

There are many counts of this clonotype. This chain's CDR3 is CASSLRSYEQYF. The CDR3 nucleotides read TGTGCCAGCAGCTTGCGGTCCTACGAGCAGTACTTC. The chain links TRBV5-6 to TRBJ2-7, with D hard to call. Germline loops: CDR1 SGHDT, CDR2 YYEEEE. The V and J ends lost 1 base and 1 base respectively, with 3 bases between them. The CDR3 contains 12 residues.

This clonotype was recorded many times. V and J are TRBV12-3 or TRBV12-4 and TRBJ2-5; D gene unclear. Trimming left V 2 bases short and J 4 bases short, with 8 bases between. The CDR3 sequence is 13 residues long. In DNA, the CDR3 is TGTGCCAGCAGTTTAAACGTCGGAGAGACCCAGTACTTC. This codes for CASSLNVGETQYF.

Ten or more counts support this clonotype. The chain recombines TRBV7-2 with TRBJ2-5; 16 bases map to TRBD2. The junction had 6 bases not matched to a gene; V was cut back by 5 bases and J by 3 bases. In germline, CDR1 is SGHTA, CDR2 FQGNSA. The CDR3 contains 17 residues. CDR3 DNA sequence: TGTGCCAGCAGCCAGGGACTAGCGGGAGGGTTCAAAGAGACCCAGTACTTC. Translating gives CASSQGLAGGFKETQYF.

V is TRBV6-1 and J is TRBJ1-2; D ambiguous. V was cut by 7 bases and J by 1 base, with 16 bases left in between. The CDR3 spans 15 residues. Germline lookup yields CDR1 MNHNS and CDR2 SASEGT. As DNA, the CDR3 is TGTGCCAGCATGTCGGGCGACTCAGTTAACTATGGCTACACCTTC. This gives the protein CASMSGDSVNYGYTF.

This clonotype was seen ten or more times. This chain connects TRBV4-3 to TRBJ2-2; TRBD1 aligns across 8 bases. From germline, CDR1 is LGHNA and CDR2 YSLEER. Trimming at V came to 6 bases and at J to 4 bases, leaving 4 bases not matched to a gene. The CDR3 totals 14 residues. The CDR3 DNA follows: TGCGCCAGCAGACTCGGACAGGGCACCGGGGAGCTGTTTTTT. Translating it yields CASRLGQGTGELFF.